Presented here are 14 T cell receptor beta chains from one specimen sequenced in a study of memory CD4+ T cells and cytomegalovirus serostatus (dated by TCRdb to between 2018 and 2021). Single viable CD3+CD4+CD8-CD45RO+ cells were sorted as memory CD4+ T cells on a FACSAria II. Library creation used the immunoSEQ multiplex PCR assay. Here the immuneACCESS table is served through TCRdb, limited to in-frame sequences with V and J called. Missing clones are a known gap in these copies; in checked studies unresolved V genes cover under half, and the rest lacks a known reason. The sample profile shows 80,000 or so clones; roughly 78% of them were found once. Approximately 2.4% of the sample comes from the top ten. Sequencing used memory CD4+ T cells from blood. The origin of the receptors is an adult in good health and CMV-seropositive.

The CDR3 bases are TGTGCCATCAGTGAAGAGAGGTCCGTCTCCTACGAGCAGTACTTC. Protein sequence: CAISEERSVSYEQYF. The rearrangement links TRBV10-3 to TRBJ2-7, with unresolved D. CDR1 and CDR2 (germline): ENHRY, SYGVKD. V gave up 3 bases and J gave up 0 bases, with 12 bases separating them. The length of the CDR3 is 15 residues.

This CDR3 reads CASSFNAGQETQYF. Here the CDR3 DNA reads TGTGCCAGCAGCTTTAACGCAGGCCAAGAGACCCAGTACTTC. J is TRBJ2-5 and V is TRBV7-2; unclear D gene. V was trimmed by 3 bases and J by 1 base, leaving 9 bases between them. Germline assignment: CDR1 SGHTA and CDR2 FQGNSA. This CDR3 comprises 14 residues. Combining the CDR3 with reference TRBV7-2 and TRBJ2-5 gives the whole variable domain GAGVSQSPSNKVTEKGKDVELRCDPISGHTALYWYRQSLGQGLEFLIYFQGNSAPDKSGLPSDRFSAERTGGSVSTLTIQRTQQEDSAVYLCASSFNAGQETQYFGPGTRLLVL.

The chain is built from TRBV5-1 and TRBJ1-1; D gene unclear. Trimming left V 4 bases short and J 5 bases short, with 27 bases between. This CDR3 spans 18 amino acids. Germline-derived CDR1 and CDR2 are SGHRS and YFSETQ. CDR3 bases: TGCGCCAGCAGCCCGAGGAGAGGGTCGGGCGGGGTTAAGACTGAAGCTTTCTTT. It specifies CASSPRRGSGGVKTEAFF.

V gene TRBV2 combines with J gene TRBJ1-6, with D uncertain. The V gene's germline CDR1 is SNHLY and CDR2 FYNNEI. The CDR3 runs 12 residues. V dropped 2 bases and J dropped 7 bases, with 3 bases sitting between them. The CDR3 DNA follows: TGTGCCAGCAGTGAACTGAATTCACCCCTCCACTTT. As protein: CASSELNSPLHF.

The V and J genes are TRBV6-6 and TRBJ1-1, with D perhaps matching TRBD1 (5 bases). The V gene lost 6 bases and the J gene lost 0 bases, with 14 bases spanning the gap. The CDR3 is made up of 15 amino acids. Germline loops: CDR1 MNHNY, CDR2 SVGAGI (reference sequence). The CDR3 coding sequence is TGTGCCAGCAGAACACAAGACAGCGTGAACACTGAAGCTTTCTTT. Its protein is CASRTQDSVNTEAFF.

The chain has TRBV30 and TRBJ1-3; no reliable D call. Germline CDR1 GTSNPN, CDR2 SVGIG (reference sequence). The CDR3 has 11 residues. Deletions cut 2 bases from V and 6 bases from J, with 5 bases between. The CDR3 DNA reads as TGTGCCTGGAGTACAGAAAACACCATATATTTT. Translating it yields CAWSTENTIYF.

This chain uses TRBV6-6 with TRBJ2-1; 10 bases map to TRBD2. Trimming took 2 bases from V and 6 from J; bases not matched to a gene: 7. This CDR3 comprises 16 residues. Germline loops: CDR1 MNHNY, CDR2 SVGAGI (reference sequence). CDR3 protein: CASSYPLAGGGNEQFF. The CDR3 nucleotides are TGTGCCAGCAGTTACCCCTTAGCGGGAGGCGGCAATGAGCAGTTCTTC.

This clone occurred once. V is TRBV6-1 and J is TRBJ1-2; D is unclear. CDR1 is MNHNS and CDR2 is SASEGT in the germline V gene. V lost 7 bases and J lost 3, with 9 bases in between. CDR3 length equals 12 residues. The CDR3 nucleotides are TGTGCCAGCACCCTCGTATACTATGGCTACACCTTC. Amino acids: CASTLVYYGYTF.

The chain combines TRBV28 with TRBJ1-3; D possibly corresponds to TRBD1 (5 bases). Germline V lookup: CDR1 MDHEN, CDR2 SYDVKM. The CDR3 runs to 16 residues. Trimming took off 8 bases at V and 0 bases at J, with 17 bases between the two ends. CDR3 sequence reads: CASGGLGRNSGNTIYF. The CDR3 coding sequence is TGTGCCAGCGGGGGTTTGGGACGGAACTCTGGAAACACCATATATTTT.

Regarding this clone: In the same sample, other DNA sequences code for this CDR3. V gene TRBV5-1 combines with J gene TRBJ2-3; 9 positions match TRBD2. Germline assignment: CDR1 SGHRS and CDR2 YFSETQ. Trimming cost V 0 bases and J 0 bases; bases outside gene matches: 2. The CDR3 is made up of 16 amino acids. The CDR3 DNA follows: TGCGCCAGCAGCTTGGGACTAGCGGTTAGCACAGATACGCAGTATTTT. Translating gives CASSLGLAVSTDTQYF.

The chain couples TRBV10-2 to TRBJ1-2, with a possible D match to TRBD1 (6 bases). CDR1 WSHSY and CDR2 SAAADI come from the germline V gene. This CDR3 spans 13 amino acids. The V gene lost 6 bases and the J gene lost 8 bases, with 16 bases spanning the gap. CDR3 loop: CASSTSGVEGYTF. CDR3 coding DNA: TGCGCCAGCAGCACTTCAGGGGTAGAGGGCTACACCTTC.

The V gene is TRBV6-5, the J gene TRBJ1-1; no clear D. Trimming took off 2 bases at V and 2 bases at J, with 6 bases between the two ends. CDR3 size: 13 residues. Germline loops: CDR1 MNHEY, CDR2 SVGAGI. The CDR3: CASSYRDNTEAFF. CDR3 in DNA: TGTGCCAGCAGTTACCGGGATAACACTGAAGCTTTCTTT.

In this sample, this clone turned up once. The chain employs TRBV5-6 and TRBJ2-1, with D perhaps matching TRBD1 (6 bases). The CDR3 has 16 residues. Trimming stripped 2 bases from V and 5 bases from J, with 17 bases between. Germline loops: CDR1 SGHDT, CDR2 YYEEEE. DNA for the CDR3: TGTGCCAGCAGCTTAGATAGGGGGATTGTGGACAATGAGCAGTTCTTC. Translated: CASSLDRGIVDNEQFF.

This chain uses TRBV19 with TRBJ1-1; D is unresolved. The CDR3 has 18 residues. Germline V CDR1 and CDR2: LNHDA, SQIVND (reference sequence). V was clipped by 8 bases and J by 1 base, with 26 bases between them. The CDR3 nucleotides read TGTGCCAGTTCGTCAAACAAGGTTACTAAATGGGAGAACACTGAAGCTTTCTTT. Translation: CASSSNKVTKWENTEAFF.